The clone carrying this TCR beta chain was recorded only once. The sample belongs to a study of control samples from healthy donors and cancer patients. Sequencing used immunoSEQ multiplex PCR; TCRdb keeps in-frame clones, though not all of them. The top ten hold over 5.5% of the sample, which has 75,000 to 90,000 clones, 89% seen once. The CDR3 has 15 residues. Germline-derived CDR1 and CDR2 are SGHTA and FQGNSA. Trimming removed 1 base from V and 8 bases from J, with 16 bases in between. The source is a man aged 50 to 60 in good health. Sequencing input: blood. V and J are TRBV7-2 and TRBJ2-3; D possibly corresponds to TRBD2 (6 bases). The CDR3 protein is CASSLDGPRRGTQYF. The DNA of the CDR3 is TGTGCCAGCAGCTTAGATGGGCCCCGGCGGGGTACGCAGTATTTT.